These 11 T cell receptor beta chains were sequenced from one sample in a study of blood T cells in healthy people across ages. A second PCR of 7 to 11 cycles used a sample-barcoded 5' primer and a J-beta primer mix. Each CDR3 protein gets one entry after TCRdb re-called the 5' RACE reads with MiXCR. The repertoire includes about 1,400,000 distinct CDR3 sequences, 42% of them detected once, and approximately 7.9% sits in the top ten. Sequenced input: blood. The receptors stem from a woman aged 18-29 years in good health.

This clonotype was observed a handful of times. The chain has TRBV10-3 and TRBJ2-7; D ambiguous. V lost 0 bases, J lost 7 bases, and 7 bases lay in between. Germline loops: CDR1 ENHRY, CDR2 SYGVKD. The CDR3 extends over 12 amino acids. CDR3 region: CAISESGFEQYF. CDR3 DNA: TGTGCCATCAGTGAGTCTGGCTTTGAGCAGTACTTC.

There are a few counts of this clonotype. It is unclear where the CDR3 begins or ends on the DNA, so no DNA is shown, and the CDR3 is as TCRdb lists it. CDR3 loop: CASSYFGQGPNTEAFF. J is TRBJ1-1 and V is TRBV6-6; TRBD1, the table's D call, lacks a check against the DNA. Germline V CDR1 and CDR2: MNHNY, SVGAGI (reference sequence). The CDR3 comprises 16 residues, both ends counted.

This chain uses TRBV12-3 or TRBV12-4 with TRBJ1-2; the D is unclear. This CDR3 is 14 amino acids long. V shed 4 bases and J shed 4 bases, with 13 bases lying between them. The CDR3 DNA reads TGTGCCAGCAGTTCCAGAGTCTATGTCTATGGCTACACCTTC. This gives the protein CASSSRVYVYGYTF.

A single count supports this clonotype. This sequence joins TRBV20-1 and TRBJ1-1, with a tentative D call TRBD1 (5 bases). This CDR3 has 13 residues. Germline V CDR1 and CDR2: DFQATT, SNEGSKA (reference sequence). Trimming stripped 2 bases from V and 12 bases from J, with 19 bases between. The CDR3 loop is CSARNPTVEETFF. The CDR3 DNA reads TGCAGTGCTAGAAATCCGACAGTGGAGGAAACTTTCTTT.

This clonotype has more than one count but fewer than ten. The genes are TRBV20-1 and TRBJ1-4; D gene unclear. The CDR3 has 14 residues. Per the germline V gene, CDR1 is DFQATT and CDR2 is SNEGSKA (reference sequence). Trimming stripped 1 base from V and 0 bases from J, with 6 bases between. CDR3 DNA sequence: TGCAGTGCTAGAGTCGGATCAACTAATGAAAAACTGTTTTTT. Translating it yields CSARVGSTNEKLFF.

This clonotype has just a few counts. CDR3 sequence: CASKLGGNQPQHF. The CDR3 DNA follows: TGTGCCAGCAAACTGGGGGGCAATCAGCCCCAGCATTTT. The rearrangement uses TRBV12-3 or TRBV12-4 and TRBJ1-5, with D maybe TRBD1 (5 bases). V was pared by 7 bases and J by 2 bases, with 9 bases between. The CDR3 is 13 residues long.

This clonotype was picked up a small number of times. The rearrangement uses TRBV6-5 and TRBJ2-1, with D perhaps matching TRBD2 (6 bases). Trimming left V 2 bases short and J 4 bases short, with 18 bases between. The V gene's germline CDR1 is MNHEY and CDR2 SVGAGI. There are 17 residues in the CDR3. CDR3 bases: TGTGCCAGCAGTTACGGGGGGACTTCAAGTGGGTACAATGAGCAGTTCTTC. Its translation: CASSYGGTSSGYNEQFF.

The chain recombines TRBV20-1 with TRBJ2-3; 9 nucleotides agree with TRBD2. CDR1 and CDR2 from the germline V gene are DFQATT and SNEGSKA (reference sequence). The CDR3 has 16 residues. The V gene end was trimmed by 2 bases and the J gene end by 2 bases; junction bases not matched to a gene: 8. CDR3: CSARPTLAGSTDTQYF. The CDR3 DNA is TGCAGTGCTAGACCAACTCTAGCGGGATCCACAGATACGCAGTATTTT.

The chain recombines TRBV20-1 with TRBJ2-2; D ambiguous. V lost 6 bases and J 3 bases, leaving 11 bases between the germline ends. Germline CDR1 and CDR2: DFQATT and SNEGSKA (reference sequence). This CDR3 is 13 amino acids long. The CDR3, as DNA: TGCAGTGCGGCAGGCGCCGACACCGGGGAGCTGTTTTTT. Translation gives CSAAGADTGELFF.

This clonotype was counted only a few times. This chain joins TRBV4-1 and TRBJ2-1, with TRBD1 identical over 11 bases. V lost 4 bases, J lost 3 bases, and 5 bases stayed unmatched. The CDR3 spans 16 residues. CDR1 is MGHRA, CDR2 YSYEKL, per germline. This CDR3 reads CASSLTGTGGYNEQFF. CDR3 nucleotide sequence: TGCGCCAGCAGCCTGACCGGGACAGGGGGCTACAATGAGCAGTTCTTC.

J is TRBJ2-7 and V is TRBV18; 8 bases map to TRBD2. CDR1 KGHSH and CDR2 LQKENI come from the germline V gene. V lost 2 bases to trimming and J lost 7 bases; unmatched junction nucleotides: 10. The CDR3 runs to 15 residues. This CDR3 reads CASSPSGLEGDEQYF. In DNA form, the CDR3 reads TGTGCCAGCTCACCATCGGGACTAGAAGGCGATGAGCAGTACTTC.